The 2 T cell receptor beta chains presented below share a single source sample, sequenced in a study of cytomegalovirus exposure and HLA in healthy donors. The primer mix had 60 Vbeta and 13 Jbeta primers. Sequencing used immunoSEQ multiplex PCR; TCRdb keeps in-frame clones, though not all of them. The sample has 100,000 to 150,000 clones; about two thirds are singletons. Specimen: PBMCs. The receptors here all came from a man aged 25 to 40 in good health and CMV-seronegative.

This clone was seen a few times. This chain links TRBV5-4 with TRBJ1-2; 8 nucleotides line up with TRBD1. The V gene end was trimmed by 4 bases and the J gene end by 6 bases; junction bases not matched to a gene: 5. From germline, CDR1 is SGHNT and CDR2 YYREEE (reference sequence). The CDR3 loop spans 13 amino acids. This chain's CDR3 is CASSGQGADGYTF. The CDR3, as DNA: TGTGCCAGCAGCGGGCAGGGGGCGGATGGCTACACCTTC.

This sequence joins TRBV18 and TRBJ1-1, with 10 bases that match TRBD1. CDR1 is KGHSH, CDR2 LQKENI, per germline. V lost 2 bases and J lost 5; bases outside the gene matches: 2. CDR3 size: 14 residues. CDR3 residues: CASSPDRGHTEAFF. The DNA of the CDR3 is TGTGCCAGCTCACCAGACAGGGGGCATACTGAAGCTTTCTTT.